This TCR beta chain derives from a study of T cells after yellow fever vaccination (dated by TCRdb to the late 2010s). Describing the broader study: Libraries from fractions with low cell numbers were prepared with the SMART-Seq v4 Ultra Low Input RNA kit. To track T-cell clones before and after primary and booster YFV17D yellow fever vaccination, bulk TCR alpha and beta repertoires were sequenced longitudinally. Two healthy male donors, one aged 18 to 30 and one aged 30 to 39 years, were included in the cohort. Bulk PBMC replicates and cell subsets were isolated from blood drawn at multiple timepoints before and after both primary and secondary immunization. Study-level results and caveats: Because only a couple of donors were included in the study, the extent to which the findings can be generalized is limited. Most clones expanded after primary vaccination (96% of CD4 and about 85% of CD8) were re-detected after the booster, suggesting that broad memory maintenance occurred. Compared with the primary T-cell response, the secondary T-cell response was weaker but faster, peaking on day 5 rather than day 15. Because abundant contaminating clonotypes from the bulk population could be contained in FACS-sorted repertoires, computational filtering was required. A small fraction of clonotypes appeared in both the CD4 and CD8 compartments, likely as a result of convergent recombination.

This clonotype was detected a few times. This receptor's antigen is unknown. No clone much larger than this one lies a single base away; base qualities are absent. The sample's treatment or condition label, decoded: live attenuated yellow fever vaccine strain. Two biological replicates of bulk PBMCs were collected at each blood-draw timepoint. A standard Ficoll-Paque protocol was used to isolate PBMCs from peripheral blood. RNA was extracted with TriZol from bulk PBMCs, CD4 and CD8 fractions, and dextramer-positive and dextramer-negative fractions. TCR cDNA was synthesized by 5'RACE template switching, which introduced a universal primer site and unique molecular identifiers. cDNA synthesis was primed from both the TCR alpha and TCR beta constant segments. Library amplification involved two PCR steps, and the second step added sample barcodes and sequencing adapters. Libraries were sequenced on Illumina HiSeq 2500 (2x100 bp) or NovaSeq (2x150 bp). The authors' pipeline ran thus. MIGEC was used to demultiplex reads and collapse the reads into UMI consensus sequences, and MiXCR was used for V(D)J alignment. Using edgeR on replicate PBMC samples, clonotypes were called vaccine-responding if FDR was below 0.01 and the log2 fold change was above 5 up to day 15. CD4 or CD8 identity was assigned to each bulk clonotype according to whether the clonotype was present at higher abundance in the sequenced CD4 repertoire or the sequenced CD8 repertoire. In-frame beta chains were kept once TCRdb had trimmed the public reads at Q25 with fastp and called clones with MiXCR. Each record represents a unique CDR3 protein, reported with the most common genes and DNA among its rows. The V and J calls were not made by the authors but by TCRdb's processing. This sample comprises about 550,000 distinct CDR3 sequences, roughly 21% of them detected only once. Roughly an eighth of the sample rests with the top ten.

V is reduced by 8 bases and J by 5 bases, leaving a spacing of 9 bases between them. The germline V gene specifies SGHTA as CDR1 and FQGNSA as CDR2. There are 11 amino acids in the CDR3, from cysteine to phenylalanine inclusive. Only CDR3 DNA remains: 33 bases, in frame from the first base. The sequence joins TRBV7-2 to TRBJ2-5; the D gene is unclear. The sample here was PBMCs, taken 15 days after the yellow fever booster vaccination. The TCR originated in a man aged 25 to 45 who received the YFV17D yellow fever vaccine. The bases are TGTGCCAGCGGAGCATTCGAGACCCAGTACTTC. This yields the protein CASGAFETQYF.